This T cell receptor (beta chain) was profiled in a study of blood T cell repertoires in COVID-19 (TCRdb year 2020). Background on the whole study: Collaborator samples came from the United States, Italy and Spain and covered acute and convalescent phases of COVID-19. The material from the prospective study consisted of cDNA or gDNA derived from T cells, B-cell-depleted T cells, or PBMCs. Subjects who had been exposed to COVID-19, were actively infected with it, or had recovered from it provided the deeply sampled blood TCRbeta repertoires that made up the dataset. The repertoires were released in a freely available public database meant as a resource for research on the immune response to SARS-CoV-2. The samples were drawn from the first 160 participants of the ongoing ImmuneRACE study and from 950 to 1,500 subjects provided by 6 global collaborators. Sample metadata almost always included a de-identified subject ID, COVID-19 status, age in years and sex. Where available, HLA class I and class II types were obtained from metadata supplied by the sample provider rather than from assay-based typing.

TCRbeta CDR3 regions were amplified from genomic DNA by means of the immunoSEQ Assay, a bias-controlled multiplex PCR. As for how the authors treated the data: Nucleated cell counts per sample were estimated from amplification of reference gene primers within the assay. To quantify the absolute abundance of each unique TCRbeta CDR3 rearrangement, sequence reads were collapsed and filtered. For each sample, productive Simpson clonality was calculated as the square root of Simpson's diversity index across productive rearrangements. TCRdb obtained this table from immuneACCESS and retained in-frame rearrangements with V and J assigned. These tables miss some clones; where compared with another copy, unresolved V genes account for less than half of the shortfall, and the remainder is unexplained. V and J calls and clone size come straight from that table; D and trimming were deduced from the DNA. Here the sample has 250,000 to 300,000 clones; about 90% occur a single time. The top ten clones comprise about 9.4% of the sample.

At one collaborating source in Seattle, patients were enrolled during active infection and were followed longitudinally through the course of disease. Whole blood was collected in K2EDTA tubes by collaborating institutions according to the institutions' own protocols. For TCRbeta analysis, collaborator samples were shipped as frozen whole blood, as isolated PBMCs, or as DNA extracted from either sample type. V gives up 0 bases and J gives up 4 bases, and the segment between their germline ends measures 10 bases. From the cysteine up to the phenylalanine, the CDR3 has a length of 15 residues. Of all the DNA, just the CDR3 is kept, 45 bases in frame from base 1. From a lookup of the germline V gene, CDR1 and CDR2 are SGDLS and YYNGEE. A word on this clone: Its antigen is currently not known. Within one base of it there is no much larger clone, and no base qualities were kept.

The study at large found these results: Clinical and demographic metadata were provided uncurated, with the amount varying by source and participant.

The sequence came from a woman aged 70-85 years with COVID-19, enrolled during active disease. Sequencing was done on a sample of peripheral blood. The rearrangement joined TRBV9 to TRBJ2-2; no D gene is confidently identified. The DNA sequence is as follows: TGTGCCAGCAGCGTAGCTAGTATGGGCACCGGGGAGCTGTTTTTT. Translation gives CASSVASMGTGELFF. When the CDR3 is completed using the reference TRBV9 and TRBJ2-2 genes on either side, the full variable domain is DSGVTQTPKHLITATGQRVTLRCSPRSGDLSVYWYQQSLDQGLQFLIQYYNGEERAKGNILERFSAQQFPDLHSELNLSSLELGDSALYFCASSVASMGTGELFFGEGSRLTVL.